This record looks at one T cell receptor (beta chain) sequence and its context. Antigen unknown. The source of the sample is a study of cytomegalovirus exposure and HLA in healthy donors. The overall study: From roughly 180 million T cells, an earlier analysis saw 110 million or so unique TCR beta sequences. General study findings and limits: A list of approximately 160 TCR beta chains associated with cytomegalovirus was given. Researchers reported from a later analysis that most CMV-associated TCR beta chains appeared HLA-restricted. Immune exposure was documented only through CMV serostatus.

Trimming removed 5 bases from V and 7 bases from J, with 25 bases in between. The CDR3 length is 17 residues. CDR1 is SGHRS, CDR2 YFSETQ, per germline. Researchers ran the PCR with 60 Vbeta and 13 Jbeta primers. Only in-frame clones appear in the TCRdb table, and some are missing; sequencing was by immunoSEQ multiplex PCR. The sample table includes 85,000 to 110,000 clones. This chain uses TRBV5-1 with TRBJ2-1, with a weak D call TRBD1 (8 bases). The sequence was collected from a man between 35 and 55 years old in good health and CMV-seronegative. Sequencing input: PBMCs. The CDR3 loop reads CASRTGQGVSRENEQFF. CDR3 bases: TGCGCCAGCAGAACCGGACAGGGAGTGTCGCGGGAGAATGAGCAGTTCTTC.